A single sample is the source of the 2 T cell receptor beta chains below, sequenced in a study of blood T cell repertoires in COVID-19. Sequenced by immunoSEQ multiplex PCR; TCRdb stores in-frame clones only, minus some. This table has 150,000 to 200,000 clones, about 74% appearing once. The sequenced material came from peripheral blood. These receptors all stem from a man in his sixties with acute or convalescent COVID-19.

The rearrangement joins TRBV18 to TRBJ1-1, with D possibly matching TRBD1 (6 bases). This CDR3 has 15 residues. The ends were cut back, 3 bases at V and 4 bases at J, with 15 bases in the middle. Germline assignment: CDR1 KGHSH and CDR2 LQKENI. CDR3 nucleotide sequence: TGTGCCAGCTCACCCCAGGGGACCTTTAGCACTGAAGCTTTCTTT. It is translated as CASSPQGTFSTEAFF.

The V call is TRBV24-1, the J call TRBJ1-1, with 9 bases lining up with TRBD1. The CDR3 totals 15 residues. CDR1 is KGHDR and CDR2 is SFDVKD in the germline V gene. The ends lost 2 bases at V and 7 bases at J; junction bases unmatched: 7. CDR3 DNA: TGTGCCACCAGTGATTCTCTACAGGGGGCAAATGAAGCTTTCTTT. Its protein is CATSDSLQGANEAFF.